Presented here are 7 T cell receptor beta chains from one specimen sequenced in a study of cytomegalovirus exposure and HLA in healthy donors. TCRdb's copy holds only in-frame clones and misses some; the assay was immunoSEQ multiplex PCR. The sample consists of fewer than 130,000 clones, approximately 89% of them appearing once. What was sequenced was PBMCs. All receptors derive from a woman between 18 and 29 years old in good health and CMV-seronegative.

The gene calls are TRBV28 and TRBJ2-1; TRBD2 is a possible D gene (6 bases). Germline-derived CDR1 and CDR2 are MDHEN and SYDVKM. The CDR3 runs 17 residues. V dropped 7 bases and J dropped 7 bases, with 26 bases sitting between them. CDR3: CASKGVGGRVRGNEQFF. CDR3 DNA: TGTGCCAGCAAGGGTGTGGGAGGCCGAGTGAGGGGTAATGAGCAGTTCTTC.

This clone was recorded a few times. The chain carries TRBV10-2 and TRBJ2-2; D might be TRBD1 (5 bases). Germline values: CDR1 WSHSY, CDR2 SAAADI. Trimming cost V 6 bases and J 6 bases, with 14 bases left between them. This CDR3 has 14 residues. The CDR3 coding sequence is TGCGCCAGCAGGGTACCTCAGGGTCCCGGGGAGCTGTTTTTT. Translation gives CASRVPQGPGELFF.

The rearrangement joins TRBV7-9 to TRBJ2-3, with 8 bases matching TRBD2. V shed 3 bases, J shed 1 base, and the junction held 3 bases outside the gene matches. Germline V gene sequence: CDR1 SEHNR, CDR2 FQNEAQ (reference sequence). The length of the CDR3 is 15 residues. CDR3 loop: CASSFDGRGTDTQYF. The CDR3, as DNA: TGTGCCAGCAGCTTCGACGGGAGGGGCACAGATACGCAGTATTTT.

CDR3 protein: CAISEGGNIGNQPQHF. The CDR3 nucleotides read TGTGCCATCAGTGAGGGGGGGAACATCGGCAATCAGCCCCAGCATTTT. The chain carries TRBV10-3 and TRBJ1-5; a possible D gene is TRBD1 (5 bases). There are 16 residues in the CDR3. V dropped 2 bases and J dropped 2 bases, with 13 bases sitting between them. The germline V gene encodes CDR1 ENHRY and CDR2 SYGVKD.

This clone was observed a single time. The chain uses TRBV6-1 and TRBJ2-7; 10 bases line up with TRBD2. There are 15 residues in the CDR3. Losses at the gene ends were 8 bases for V and 1 base for J; bases not matched to a gene: 8. Per the germline V gene, CDR1 is MNHNS and CDR2 is SASEGT. The CDR3 sequence: CASDPSGSGSYEQYF. CDR3 in DNA: TGTGCCAGCGATCCTAGCGGGAGTGGGTCCTACGAGCAGTACTTC.

The chain employs TRBV2 and TRBJ2-7, with 7 nucleotides matching TRBD1. The CDR3 covers 12 residues. J was trimmed by 8 bases and V by 5 bases; bases with no gene match: 6. The germline gives CDR1 SNHLY, CDR2 FYNNEI. In nucleotides, the CDR3 is TGTGCCAGCAGTTACCAGGGGGAGAAGCAGTACTTC. It encodes CASSYQGEKQYF.

The V call is TRBV12-5, the J call TRBJ1-1; a possible D gene is TRBD1 (6 bases). Per the germline V gene, CDR1 is LGHNT and CDR2 is FRNRAP. V was clipped by 6 bases and J by 4 bases, with 15 bases between them. The CDR3 has 14 residues. CDR3 DNA sequence: TGTGCTAGTGGCACAGGGTGGCGCGGCACTGAAGCTTTCTTT. It yields the protein CASGTGWRGTEAFF. Based on the CDR3 plus reference TRBV12-5 and TRBJ1-1, the full variable domain is DARVTQTPRHKVTEMGQEVTMRCQPILGHNTVFWYRQTMMQGLELLAYFRNRAPLDDSGMPKDRFSAEMPDATLATLKIQPSEPRDSAVYFCASGTGWRGTEAFFGQGTRLTVV.